Below are 18 T cell receptor beta chains sequenced from a single sample in a study of blood T cell repertoires in COVID-19. Sequencing was performed with immunoSEQ multiplex PCR; in TCRdb, only in-frame clones are kept and a portion is missing. Of 150,000 or so clones in the sample, 75% to 80% are singletons; the top ten hold 9% to 10%. The specimen was peripheral blood. Receptors were obtained from a woman aged 50 to 60 with active or convalescent COVID-19.

The chain is built from TRBV30 and TRBJ1-1; unclear D gene. Deletions cut 3 bases from V and 5 bases from J, with 13 bases between. CDR1 is GTSNPN, CDR2 SVGIG, per germline (reference sequence). The CDR3 covers 13 residues. This CDR3 reads CAWSRELETEAFF. DNA for the CDR3: TGTGCCTGGAGCCGAGAATTGGAGACTGAAGCTTTCTTT.

This rearrangement joins TRBV5-6 to TRBJ1-6; 8 nucleotides line up with TRBD1. CDR1 SGHDT and CDR2 YYEEEE come from the germline V gene. The V segment lost 4 bases and the J segment 7 bases; nucleotides outside the gene matches: 7. CDR3 length: 15 residues. The CDR3: CASSTGTGWNSPLHF. CDR3 coding DNA: TGTGCCAGCAGCACCGGGACAGGCTGGAATTCACCCCTCCACTTT.

In this sample, this clone turned up a few times. The chain links TRBV11-3 to TRBJ2-3; 8 bases agree with TRBD2. The CDR3 contains 16 residues. Germline CDR1 and CDR2: SGHNT and YENEEA. The V gene end was trimmed by 0 bases and the J gene end by 2 bases; junction bases not matched to a gene: 4. CDR3 bases: TGTGCCAGCAGCTTAGATAGCGGGGTGCTCACAGATACGCAGTATTTT. Translation gives CASSLDSGVLTDTQYF.

The rearrangement joins TRBV6-2 or TRBV6-3 to TRBJ2-7; D gene ambiguous. V lost 5 bases and J lost 2, with 10 bases in between. The CDR3 extends over 13 amino acids. Germline V gives CDR1 MNHEY, CDR2 SVGEGT. The CDR3 reads CASSQTFPYEQYF. The CDR3 DNA is TGTGCCAGCAGTCAGACATTCCCCTACGAGCAGTACTTC.

This chain uses TRBV7-2 with TRBJ2-7; unclear D gene. Germline CDR1 reads SGHTA; CDR2 reads FQGNSA. Trimming stripped 5 bases from V and 4 bases from J, with 15 bases between. The CDR3 consists of 14 residues. This CDR3 is CASSLTPTTYEQYF. For the CDR3, the DNA is TGTGCCAGCAGCCTAACCCCAACTACGTACGAGCAGTACTTC.

The V gene is TRBV5-4, the J gene TRBJ1-2; 9 bases are shared with TRBD1. The V gene end was trimmed by 3 bases and the J gene end by 5 bases; junction bases not matched to a gene: 2. Germline values: CDR1 SGHNT, CDR2 YYREEE (reference sequence). This CDR3 is built from 13 residues. CDR3 amino acids: CASSSDRGYGYTF. The CDR3 DNA follows: TGTGCCAGCAGCTCCGACAGGGGGTATGGCTACACCTTC.

The chain joins TRBV18 to TRBJ2-1, with 7 bases fitting TRBD1. V lost 3 bases to trimming and J lost 5 bases; unmatched junction nucleotides: 4. The CDR3 loop spans 14 amino acids. Germline CDR1 is KGHSH and CDR2 is LQKENI. This chain's CDR3 is CASSPRQGHNEQFF. In DNA form, the CDR3 reads TGTGCCAGCTCACCTCGACAGGGTCACAATGAGCAGTTCTTC.

The CDR3 sequence: CASSLPGGVAFF. CDR3 sequence (DNA): TGTGCCAGCAGCCTCCCCGGGGGAGTAGCTTTCTTT. This chain uses TRBV6-5 with TRBJ1-1, with D maybe TRBD1 (5 bases). Germline V CDR1 and CDR2: MNHEY, SVGAGI. V lost 6 bases and J lost 10, with 15 bases in between. The CDR3 loop spans 12 amino acids.

This clone was found a few times. The V gene is TRBV19, the J gene TRBJ2-7, with 12 bases lining up with TRBD2. The CDR3 spans 18 residues. V was pared by 3 bases and J by 0 bases, with 9 bases of the junction left unmatched. Germline-derived CDR1 and CDR2 are LNHDA and SQIVND (reference sequence). The CDR3 nucleotides read TGTGCCAGTAGTATGAGTACTAGCGGGAGGCGATACTCCTACGAGCAGTACTTC. It is translated as CASSMSTSGRRYSYEQYF.

The count of this clone is one. The chain recombines TRBV10-3 with TRBJ1-5; possibly TRBD1 for D (6 bases). Germline loops: CDR1 ENHRY, CDR2 SYGVKD. V gave up 0 bases and J gave up 7 bases, with 19 bases separating them. CDR3 length: 17 amino acids. CDR3 DNA sequence: TGTGCCATCAGTGAGTCCGACAGAGGGGGTGTAGACCAGCCCCAGCATTTT. It translates to CAISESDRGGVDQPQHF.

The rearrangement joins TRBV5-4 to TRBJ2-1; 8 bases agree with TRBD2. CDR3 length equals 16 residues. In germline, CDR1 is SGHNT, CDR2 YYREEE (reference sequence). J lost 7 bases, V lost 0 bases, and 9 bases had no gene match. Here the CDR3 reads CASSLALRGAQNEQFF. Written as DNA, the CDR3 is TGTGCCAGCAGCTTGGCCTTGCGGGGGGCGCAGAATGAGCAGTTCTTC.

The V and J genes are TRBV6-5 and TRBJ2-1; possibly TRBD2 for D (5 bases). This CDR3 region has 14 residues. Trimming took off 0 bases at V and 3 bases at J, with 6 bases between the two ends. Looked up from germline, CDR1 is MNHEY and CDR2 is SVGAGI. In nucleotides, the CDR3 is TGTGCCAGCAGTTACTCCGGGAACTACAATGAGCAGTTCTTC. This codes for CASSYSGNYNEQFF.

With regard to this clone: Other DNA sequences from this sample encode an identical CDR3 as well. This chain joins TRBV10-3 and TRBJ1-4; the match to TRBD1 covers 9 bases. The germline gives CDR1 ENHRY, CDR2 SYGVKD. This CDR3 is 13 amino acids long. The J segment lost 8 bases and the V segment lost 6 bases, leaving 4 bases of the junction unmatched. CDR3 DNA sequence: TGTGCCATCAGGGGACAGGGAGGAGAAAAACTGTTTTTT. This sequence encodes CAIRGQGGEKLFF.

This rearrangement joins TRBV13 to TRBJ1-3, with TRBD1 identical over 7 bases. CDR1 is PRHDT and CDR2 is FYEKMQ in the germline V gene (reference sequence). CDR3 length: 12 residues. J gave up 9 bases and V 1 base, and 0 bases lay outside the gene matches. CDR3 residues: CASSLAGGTIYF. The CDR3, as DNA: TGTGCCAGCAGCTTAGCAGGGGGCACCATATATTTT.

V is TRBV27 and J is TRBJ1-5; TRBD1 matches 8 bases. The CDR3 runs to 14 residues. Germline CDR1 and CDR2: MNHEY and SMNVEV (reference sequence). The junction had 6 bases not matched to a gene; V was cut back by 6 bases and J by 5 bases. The CDR3: CASRPTGGYQPQHF. The CDR3 DNA sequence: TGTGCCAGCAGACCAACAGGGGGGTATCAGCCCCAGCATTTT.

This clone has only one observation. This chain uses TRBV30 with TRBJ1-4; tentative D call: TRBD1 (5 bases). This CDR3 is 13 amino acids long. The V end was cut by 3 bases, the J end by 8 bases, with 13 bases between. Germline values: CDR1 GTSNPN, CDR2 SVGIG (reference sequence). The CDR3 loop reads CAWSILQGEKLFF. DNA of the CDR3: TGTGCCTGGAGCATTTTGCAGGGAGAAAAACTGTTTTTT.

This clone was seen more than once but under ten times. V usage is TRBV11-2 and J usage is TRBJ2-7; D is possibly TRBD1 (6 bases). The germline V gene encodes CDR1 SGHAT and CDR2 FQNNGV. This CDR3 comprises 16 residues. Trimming removed 0 bases from V and 4 bases from J, with 16 bases in between. DNA for the CDR3: TGTGCCAGCAGCTTAGACCTCCGGACAGCGGTGTACGAGCAGTACTTC. This translates into CASSLDLRTAVYEQYF.

V is TRBV5-1 and J is TRBJ1-1; D gene ambiguous. V lost 0 bases, J lost 1 base, and 7 bases lay in between. The CDR3 contains 14 residues. Germline V CDR1 and CDR2: SGHRS, YFSETQ. The CDR3 sequence is CASSLVAENTEAFF. The CDR3 DNA is TGCGCCAGCAGCTTGGTAGCAGAGAACACTGAAGCTTTCTTT.